The 25 T cell receptor beta chains listed next were all sequenced from one sample in a study of blood T cell repertoires in COVID-19. TCRdb's copy holds only in-frame clones and misses some; the assay was immunoSEQ multiplex PCR. The sample has approximately 290,000 clones; about 90% are singletons. The sample consisted of PBMCs or T cells enriched from blood (not recorded which). The receptors come from a woman aged 18-35 years with acute COVID-19.

The V gene is TRBV7-9, the J gene TRBJ2-7; D remains unclear. Germline V gives CDR1 SEHNR, CDR2 FQNEAQ (reference sequence). Deletions cut 2 bases from V and 3 bases from J, with 8 bases between. The CDR3 has 13 residues. For the CDR3, the DNA is TGTGCCAGCAGCTTATTCCAGGACTACGAGCAGTACTTC. It translates to CASSLFQDYEQYF.

The V gene is TRBV15, the J gene TRBJ1-2, with D possibly TRBD1 on 5 matching bases. V was cut by 6 bases and J by 7 bases, with 18 bases left in between. This CDR3 spans 14 amino acids. The germline CDR1 and CDR2 sequences are LNHNV and YYDKDF (reference sequence). The CDR3: CATRLGGAQGGYTF. CDR3 DNA sequence: TGTGCCACCAGATTAGGAGGGGCTCAGGGTGGCTACACCTTC.

The V call is TRBV5-1, the J call TRBJ1-5; the match to TRBD1 covers 8 bases. The V and J ends lost 3 bases and 7 bases, in that order; junction bases with no gene match: 9. This CDR3 contains 15 residues. The germline V gene has CDR1 SGHRS and CDR2 YFSETQ. The CDR3 here is CASSYNGQGGQPQHF. CDR3 DNA sequence: TGCGCCAGCAGCTACAACGGACAGGGTGGACAGCCCCAGCATTTT.

The V and J genes are TRBV19 and TRBJ2-1, with 11 bases that match TRBD2. The CDR3 has 14 residues. J was trimmed by 5 bases and V by 4 bases; bases with no gene match: 1. CDR1 is LNHDA and CDR2 is SQIVND in the germline V gene (reference sequence). CDR3 protein: CASSKGLADNEQFF. The CDR3 DNA reads TGTGCCAGTAGTAAGGGACTAGCGGACAATGAGCAGTTCTTC.

The V call is TRBV28, the J call TRBJ1-1; TRBD1 is a possible D gene (6 bases). Germline assignment: CDR1 MDHEN and CDR2 SYDVKM. The CDR3 length is 14 residues. Between the trimmed V and J ends, which lost 10 bases and 1 base, there was a span of 16 bases. The CDR3 region is CATYGGQPNTEAFF. CDR3 coding DNA: TGTGCCACCTACGGTGGACAGCCGAACACTGAAGCTTTCTTT.

The chain is built from TRBV13 and TRBJ1-1, with D perhaps matching TRBD1 (5 bases). The CDR3 is made up of 17 amino acids. Germline CDR1 PRHDT, CDR2 FYEKMQ (reference sequence). Trimming left V 7 bases short and J 0 bases short, with 21 bases between. CDR3 residues: CASIRKYSGDLNTEAFF. CDR3 bases: TGTGCCAGCATCCGGAAGTATTCGGGGGACCTGAACACTGAAGCTTTCTTT.

This sequence joins TRBV18 and TRBJ1-2; D call uncertain. Trimming removed 3 bases at V and 4 bases at J, with 12 bases between. The CDR3 runs 14 residues. Germline assignment: CDR1 KGHSH and CDR2 LQKENI. The CDR3 bases are TGTGCCAGCTCACCTCCAGCGACCCTCTATGGCTACACCTTC. The encoded protein is CASSPPATLYGYTF.

The V call is TRBV7-3, the J call TRBJ2-7; D is undetermined. This CDR3 is 14 amino acids long. Germline V CDR1 and CDR2: SGHTA, FQGTGA. Deletions cut 4 bases from V and 2 bases from J, with 12 bases between. DNA of the CDR3: TGTGCCAGCAGCTGGCAACGCATACCCTACGAGCAGTACTTC. It encodes CASSWQRIPYEQYF.

The gene calls are TRBV2 and TRBJ2-3, with 7 bases that match TRBD2. Germline V gives CDR1 SNHLY, CDR2 FYNNEI. Trimming cost V 7 bases and J 2 bases; bases outside gene matches: 9. The CDR3 is 15 residues long. This CDR3 reads CASNSRDYNTDTQYF. CDR3 sequence (DNA): TGTGCCAGCAACTCCCGGGACTATAACACAGATACGCAGTATTTT.

This chain joins TRBV6-1 and TRBJ1-2; D ambiguous. This CDR3 comprises 11 residues. Germline CDR1 is MNHNS and CDR2 is SASEGT. Trimming cost V 3 bases and J 7 bases, with 6 bases left between them. The CDR3 spells CASSEGSGYTF. CDR3 nucleotide sequence: TGTGCCAGCAGTGAGGGCAGTGGCTACACCTTC.

This sequence joins TRBV6-5 and TRBJ2-1; D is perhaps TRBD2 (6 bases). V dropped 0 bases and J dropped 7 bases, with 10 bases sitting between them. CDR1 is MNHEY and CDR2 is SVGAGI in the germline V gene. The length of the CDR3 is 14 residues. The CDR3 DNA follows: TGTGCCAGCAGTTACTCTCCTAGCGTGAATGAGCAGTTCTTC. Protein product: CASSYSPSVNEQFF.

CDR3 residues: CASSTGTGTNTGELFF. CDR3 DNA: TGCGCCAGCAGCACCGGGACAGGGACGAACACCGGGGAGCTGTTTTTT. The chain uses TRBV5-1 and TRBJ2-2; 9 nucleotides align to TRBD1. Germline V gene lookup returns CDR1 SGHRS and CDR2 YFSETQ. With 4 bases clipped from V and 0 bases from J, the junction kept 4 bases outside the gene matches. CDR3 length equals 16 residues.

The J gene is TRBJ1-2, the V gene TRBV28; tentatively, D is TRBD1 (5 bases). V lost 5 bases to trimming and J lost 7 bases, with 8 bases between them. From germline, CDR1 is MDHEN and CDR2 SYDVKM. CDR3 length: 11 amino acids. As DNA, the CDR3 is TGTGCCAGCAGTCAAGACAGTGGCTACACCTTC. Translated: CASSQDSGYTF.

The chain carries TRBV18 and TRBJ2-7; D remains ambiguous. With 1 base removed from V and 6 bases from J, the gap between germline ends came to 10 bases. CDR1 KGHSH and CDR2 LQKENI come from the germline V gene. CDR3 length: 13 residues. The CDR3 DNA sequence: TGTGCCAGCTCACCACGCGACTCGGGCGAGCAGTACTTC. Protein: CASSPRDSGEQYF.

This clone came up a few times. J is TRBJ2-7 and V is TRBV10-3; 7 bases map to TRBD2. The CDR3 is 13 residues long. V was clipped by 7 bases and J by 1 base; unmatched bases: 4. CDR1 and CDR2 from the germline V gene are ENHRY and SYGVKD. In DNA form, the CDR3 reads TGTGCCATCACCCGGGAGGAATCCTACGAGCAGTACTTC. Translating it yields CAITREESYEQYF.

This chain uses TRBV7-6 with TRBJ2-1, with 8 positions matching TRBD2. Trimming cost V 5 bases and J 0 bases; bases outside gene matches: 12. Looked up from germline, CDR1 is SGHVS and CDR2 is FNYEAQ. The CDR3 extends over 18 amino acids. The CDR3 loop is CASSPFIAGISSYNEQFF. CDR3 nucleotide sequence: TGTGCCAGCAGCCCCTTTATAGCGGGGATAAGCTCCTACAATGAGCAGTTCTTC.

V and J are TRBV12-5 and TRBJ2-7; tentatively, D is TRBD2 (5 bases). The V and J ends lost 0 bases and 3 bases respectively, with 15 bases between them. The CDR3 is 16 amino acids. Germline assignment: CDR1 LGHNT and CDR2 FRNRAP. The CDR3 here is CASGLVVAGRLYEQYF. The CDR3 DNA is TGTGCTAGTGGTTTGGTAGTCGCGGGCCGACTCTACGAGCAGTACTTC.

The chain has TRBV27 and TRBJ1-5, with D maybe TRBD1 (6 bases). This CDR3 has 13 amino acids. Germline V gene data show CDR1 as MNHEY and CDR2 as SMNVEV (reference sequence). Deletions cut 4 bases from V and 5 bases from J, with 9 bases between. The CDR3 loop is CASSYREDQPQHF. As DNA, the CDR3 is TGTGCCAGCAGTTACAGGGAAGATCAGCCCCAGCATTTT.

The V and J genes are TRBV19 and TRBJ1-2; maybe TRBD1 (6 bases). The CDR3 loop spans 14 amino acids. The V gene's germline CDR1 is LNHDA and CDR2 SQIVND (reference sequence). V was clipped by 3 bases and J by 0 bases, with 8 bases between them. The CDR3 coding sequence is TGTGCCAGTAGTATTCAGGGGACTAACTATGGCTACACCTTC. Amino acid sequence: CASSIQGTNYGYTF.

This clone has just a few counts. The chain links TRBV15 to TRBJ1-2, with a weak D call TRBD1 (6 bases). This CDR3 contains 15 residues. V lost 1 base, J lost 4 bases, and 13 bases lay in between. CDR1 and CDR2 from the germline V gene are LNHNV and YYDKDF (reference sequence). CDR3 sequence: CATSRGEGQSYGYTF. The CDR3 coding sequence is TGTGCCACCAGCAGAGGCGAAGGACAGAGCTATGGCTACACCTTC. Full variable domain (rest looked up from reference TRBV15 and TRBJ1-2): DAMVIQNPRYQVTQFGKPVTLSCSQTLNHNVMYWYQQKSSQAPKLLFHYYDKDFNNEADTPDNFQSRRPNTSFCFLDIRSPGLGDTAMYLCATSRGEGQSYGYTFGSGTRLTVV.

V and J are TRBV5-1 and TRBJ1-2; TRBD1 aligns across 12 bases. The CDR3 has 16 amino acids. With V trimmed by 1 base and J by 4 bases, 5 bases remained unmatched. Germline V gene sequence: CDR1 SGHRS, CDR2 YFSETQ. The CDR3 region is CASSLWGQGAGYGYTF. CDR3 sequence (DNA): TGCGCCAGCAGCTTGTGGGGACAGGGGGCAGGCTATGGCTACACCTTC.

There are a few counts of this clone. This chain joins TRBV15 and TRBJ1-2, with TRBD1 identical over 7 bases. The V gene's germline CDR1 is LNHNV and CDR2 YYDKDF (reference sequence). The J segment lost 5 bases and the V segment lost 1 base, leaving 13 bases of the junction unmatched. This CDR3 has 17 amino acids. CDR3 coding DNA: TGTGCCACCAGCAGAGCCCTAATGGGCAGGGGGAGGTATGGCTACACCTTC. It encodes CATSRALMGRGRYGYTF.

This chain connects TRBV28 to TRBJ2-7, with a weak D call TRBD2 (6 bases). Trimming left V 6 bases short and J 4 bases short, with 16 bases between. Germline CDR1 and CDR2: MDHEN and SYDVKM. This CDR3 contains 14 residues. DNA of the CDR3: TGTGCCAGCAGCCGCCGCGGGATGAATTACGAGCAGTACTTC. Translated: CASSRRGMNYEQYF.

The J gene is TRBJ1-2, the V gene TRBV19; weak D call: TRBD1 (6 bases). The germline gives CDR1 LNHDA, CDR2 SQIVND (reference sequence). CDR3 length: 18 residues. The ends were cut back, 5 bases at V and 0 bases at J, with 22 bases in the middle. CDR3 DNA sequence: TGTGCCAGTAGTCCACGACAGGTGGGAAGGAAAGCTAACTATGGCTACACCTTC. It codes for CASSPRQVGRKANYGYTF.

The rearrangement uses TRBV3-1 (or the pseudogene TRBV3-2) and TRBJ1-2; 10 bases align to TRBD1. This CDR3 has 16 amino acids. CDR1 is LGHDT and CDR2 is YNNKEL in the germline V gene (reference sequence). V lost 0 bases, J lost 4 bases, and 5 bases stayed unmatched. In DNA form, the CDR3 reads TGTGCCAGCAGCCAAGATCAAGGGACAGGGGCCTATGGCTACACCTTC. Residues: CASSQDQGTGAYGYTF.